This passage covers 26 T cell receptor beta chains from one sample sequenced in a study of cytomegalovirus exposure and HLA in healthy donors. Amplification used 60 Vbeta primers and 13 Jbeta primers. The data were produced by immunoSEQ multiplex PCR, yet TCRdb's version contains in-frame clones alone and is incomplete. This sample yields 110,000 or so clones, of which over 65% are seen a single time; 4% to 5% belongs to the top ten. Material for sequencing was PBMCs. These receptors all come from a woman aged 40-49 years in good health and CMV-seropositive.

The chain couples TRBV4-2 to TRBJ2-3; D is perhaps TRBD2 (6 bases). CDR1 is LGHNA and CDR2 is YNFKEQ in the germline V gene. This CDR3 is built from 17 residues. Trimming took 2 bases from V and 1 from J, leaving 16 bases between them. The CDR3 DNA sequence: TGTGCCAGCAGCCAACGTTCTGCGGGGCTAGGCACAGATACGCAGTATTTT. Translation gives CASSQRSAGLGTDTQYF.

The chain links TRBV18 to TRBJ1-1; 10 nucleotides match TRBD1. This CDR3 spans 14 amino acids. The germline V gene has CDR1 KGHSH and CDR2 LQKENI. Trimming cost V 4 bases and J 5 bases; bases outside gene matches: 4. The CDR3 is CASSQRTGGTEAFF. CDR3 nucleotides: TGTGCCAGCTCACAACGGACAGGGGGGACTGAAGCTTTCTTT.

Only a few counts were recorded for this clone. The rearrangement joins TRBV19 to TRBJ1-2; 9 bases are shared with TRBD1. The germline gives CDR1 LNHDA, CDR2 SQIVND (reference sequence). V shed 6 bases, J shed 3 bases, and the junction held 8 bases outside the gene matches. This CDR3 comprises 15 residues. The DNA of the CDR3 is TGTGCCAGTAGCCCCCGGGACAGGGTGGACTATGGCTACACCTTC. Translated, it gives CASSPRDRVDYGYTF.

CDR3 residues: CASSSRPDLGLAAFF. In DNA form, the CDR3 reads TGTGCCAGCAGCTCTCGACCAGATCTGGGCCTGGCGGCTTTCTTT. The chain couples TRBV11-3 to TRBJ1-1, with unresolved D. The CDR3 consists of 15 residues. Trimming removed 4 bases from V and 11 bases from J, with 23 bases in between. In germline, CDR1 is SGHNT, CDR2 YENEEA.

The rearrangement uses TRBV7-9 and TRBJ2-7, with 8 positions matching TRBD1. The CDR3 sequence is 14 residues long. Trimming cost V 5 bases and J 3 bases; bases outside gene matches: 6. Germline V gives CDR1 SEHNR, CDR2 FQNEAQ (reference sequence). CDR3 DNA: TGTGCCAGCAGCCCACGAGGGACAGGCTACGAGCAGTACTTC. Residues: CASSPRGTGYEQYF.

This clone was seen only once. J is TRBJ1-2 and V is TRBV30; weak D call: TRBD1 (5 bases). The CDR3 runs 13 residues. The V end was cut by 2 bases, the J end by 8 bases, with 15 bases between. Germline values: CDR1 GTSNPN, CDR2 SVGIG (reference sequence). CDR3 amino acids: CAWSPLQGRGYTF. CDR3 DNA: TGTGCCTGGAGTCCCCTCCAGGGAAGGGGCTACACCTTC.

Points on this clone: Other DNA sequences in this specimen translate into the identical CDR3. The V gene is TRBV2, the J gene TRBJ2-5; a weak D match, TRBD1 (5 bases). V gave up 3 bases and J gave up 5 bases, with 7 bases separating them. The CDR3 spans 12 residues. Germline-derived CDR1 and CDR2 are SNHLY and FYNNEI. The CDR3 DNA is TGTGCCAGCAGTGATAGGGGTGAGACCCAGTACTTC. Translating it yields CASSDRGETQYF.

The rearrangement joins TRBV9 to TRBJ2-2; 11 nucleotides align to TRBD2. V was pared by 2 bases and J by 7 bases, with 7 bases of the junction left unmatched. Germline values: CDR1 SGDLS, CDR2 YYNGEE. The CDR3 is 16 amino acids. The CDR3 bases are TGTGCCAGCAGCGTTGGGACTAGCGGACCGGACGGGGAGCTGTTTTTT. Its translation: CASSVGTSGPDGELFF.

The V call is TRBV6-1, the J call TRBJ1-1; D is ambiguous. Looked up from germline, CDR1 is MNHNS and CDR2 is SASEGT. The CDR3 covers 11 residues. CDR3 nucleotide sequence: TGTGCAACCGCGGGATTCACTGAAGCTTTCTTT. Translated, it gives CATAGFTEAFF.

The V gene is TRBV6-5, the J gene TRBJ2-7; 10 nucleotides align to TRBD2. This CDR3 region has 16 residues. Per the germline V gene, CDR1 is MNHEY and CDR2 is SVGAGI. Trimming removed 0 bases from V and 4 bases from J; junction bases left unmatched: 6. DNA of the CDR3: TGTGCCAGCAGTTACTCGGATCCAGCGGGAGGGTACGAGCAGTACTTC. Protein sequence: CASSYSDPAGGYEQYF.

This sequence joins TRBV5-1 and TRBJ1-5, with no clear D. The CDR3 contains 15 residues. Between the trimmed V and J ends, which lost 0 bases and 6 bases, there was a span of 13 bases. Germline CDR1 reads SGHRS; CDR2 reads YFSETQ. The CDR3 nucleotides read TGCGCCAGCAGCTTGGTTCCGGGGATGGGTCAGCCCCAGCATTTT. It encodes CASSLVPGMGQPQHF.

This clone was counted a few times. This chain links TRBV11-2 with TRBJ1-2, with D perhaps TRBD1 (6 bases). Trimming left V 3 bases short and J 2 bases short, with 7 bases between. Germline loops: CDR1 SGHAT, CDR2 FQNNGV. The CDR3 consists of 13 residues. The CDR3 is CASSFGQNYGYTF. Written as DNA, the CDR3 is TGTGCCAGCAGCTTTGGACAGAACTATGGCTACACCTTC. Drawing the rest from reference TRBV11-2 and TRBJ1-2, the complete variable domain is EAGVAQSPRYKIIEKRQSVAFWCNPISGHATLYWYQQILGQGPKLLIQFQNNGVVDDSQLPKDRFSAERLKGVDSTLKIQPAKLEDSAVYLCASSFGQNYGYTFGSGTRLTVV.

Only one count was recorded for this clone. The chain links TRBV25-1 to TRBJ1-5; D call uncertain. In germline, CDR1 is MGHDK, CDR2 SYGVNS. The CDR3 has 13 residues. V was cut by 6 bases and J by 0 bases, with 6 bases left in between. CDR3 sequence reads: CASRRDSNQPQHF. Written as DNA, the CDR3 is TGTGCCAGCAGAAGAGATAGCAATCAGCCCCAGCATTTT.

This clone was counted once. The chain couples TRBV5-1 to TRBJ1-2, with 10 positions matching TRBD1. The germline gives CDR1 SGHRS, CDR2 YFSETQ. The CDR3 spans 15 residues. The ends lost 3 bases at V and 4 bases at J; junction bases unmatched: 6. CDR3 DNA sequence: TGCGCCAGCAGCTGGGGACAGGGGTTAGGCTATGGCTACACCTTC. Amino acid sequence: CASSWGQGLGYGYTF.

The chain uses TRBV10-3 and TRBJ1-5; D gene uncertain. The CDR3 loop spans 13 amino acids. Trimming took 4 bases from V and 6 from J, leaving 10 bases between them. Germline CDR1 is ENHRY and CDR2 is SYGVKD. The CDR3 DNA reads as TGTGCCATCAGTGGGCAATATCTTCAGCCCCAGCATTTT. It encodes CAISGQYLQPQHF.

The chain is built from TRBV2 and TRBJ2-2; no firm D call. V shed 1 base and J shed 7 bases, with 4 bases lying between them. The CDR3 contains 12 residues. Germline assignment: CDR1 SNHLY and CDR2 FYNNEI. The CDR3 region is CASSEVNGELFF. For the CDR3, the DNA is TGTGCCAGCAGTGAAGTTAACGGGGAGCTGTTTTTT.

The chain joins TRBV5-1 to TRBJ2-5, with 7 bases identical to TRBD1. The J call may not be correct, given that the DNA end is closer to TRBJ2-7. Germline-derived CDR1 and CDR2 are SGHRS and YFSETQ. The CDR3 is 15 residues long. The DNA for the CDR3 is TGCGCCAGCAGCTTGTTGCAGGGGGTCTCCTACGAGCAGTACTTC. It translates to CASSLLQGVSYEQYF.

This clone showed up just once. The chain couples TRBV9 to TRBJ2-5, with 11 bases identical to TRBD2. There are 15 residues in the CDR3. Germline trimming cut 1 base from V and 3 bases from J; bases unmatched to any gene: 2. Germline assignment: CDR1 SGDLS and CDR2 YYNGEE. CDR3 DNA: TGTGCCAGCAGCGTAAGGGGACTAGCGGAAGAGACCCAGTACTTC. Translated, it gives CASSVRGLAEETQYF.

This chain connects TRBV2 to TRBJ2-2, with D possibly matching TRBD1 (6 bases). The germline V gene has CDR1 SNHLY and CDR2 FYNNEI. This CDR3 is 15 amino acids long. Trimming took off 9 bases at V and 4 bases at J, with 18 bases between the two ends. The CDR3 reads CASDTGPRGTGELFF. The CDR3 nucleotides are TGTGCCAGTGATACAGGGCCGAGGGGCACCGGGGAGCTGTTTTTT.

The sample holds one count of this clone. V gene TRBV9 combines with J gene TRBJ2-5, with D tentatively TRBD2 (6 bases). In germline, CDR1 is SGDLS, CDR2 YYNGEE. Trimming stripped 0 bases from V and 3 bases from J, with 15 bases between. The CDR3 runs 16 residues. The CDR3 reads CASSVGGGRGEETQYF. Here the CDR3 DNA reads TGTGCCAGCAGCGTAGGGGGAGGCCGTGGAGAAGAGACCCAGTACTTC.

This rearrangement joins TRBV6-5 to TRBJ1-1; TRBD1 agrees at 7 bases. The CDR3 length is 13 residues. CDR1 is MNHEY and CDR2 is SVGAGI in the germline V gene. V lost 0 bases, J lost 8 bases, and 3 bases stayed unmatched. Here the CDR3 reads CASSYSIGGEAFF. The DNA of the CDR3 is TGTGCCAGCAGTTACTCGATAGGGGGCGAAGCTTTCTTT.

The V and J genes are TRBV19 and TRBJ2-7; no definite D call. V lost 0 bases and J 8 bases, leaving 11 bases between the germline ends. This CDR3 region has 13 residues. In germline, CDR1 is LNHDA, CDR2 SQIVND (reference sequence). CDR3 sequence reads: CASSIDRSSKQYF. The CDR3 region has the DNA TGTGCCAGTAGTATAGATCGGTCCTCGAAGCAGTACTTC.

The chain couples TRBV5-1 to TRBJ1-6; D gene unclear. Trimming stripped 0 bases from V and 1 base from J, with 11 bases between. CDR1 is SGHRS and CDR2 is YFSETQ in the germline V gene. The CDR3 runs to 17 residues. In DNA, the CDR3 is TGCGCCAGCAGCTTGGCGGGGAAATGGTCCTATAATTCACCCCTCCACTTT. It is translated as CASSLAGKWSYNSPLHF. Full variable domain (outside the CDR3, taken from reference TRBV5-1 and TRBJ1-6): KAGVTQTPRYLIKTRGQQVTLSCSPISGHRSVSWYQQTPGQGLQFLFEYFSETQRNKGNFPGRFSGRQFSNSRSEMNVSTLELGDSALYLCASSLAGKWSYNSPLHFGNGTRLTVT.

V gene TRBV10-3 combines with J gene TRBJ1-1; maybe TRBD1 (6 bases). V lost 5 bases to trimming and J lost 2 bases, with 9 bases between them. The CDR3 extends over 13 amino acids. CDR1 and CDR2 from the germline V gene are ENHRY and SYGVKD. This CDR3 reads CAISQGFNTEAFF. The CDR3 DNA reads as TGTGCCATCAGTCAGGGGTTTAACACTGAAGCTTTCTTT.

The V gene is TRBV19, the J gene TRBJ2-1; 8 bases fit TRBD1. V lost 1 base to trimming and J lost 3 bases; unmatched junction nucleotides: 2. The CDR3 loop spans 15 amino acids. Germline values: CDR1 LNHDA, CDR2 SQIVND (reference sequence). The CDR3 DNA is TGTGCCAGTAGTATAGCCGGGACAGGCTACAATGAGCAGTTCTTC. Protein sequence: CASSIAGTGYNEQFF.

V gene TRBV9 combines with J gene TRBJ1-4, with 8 bases lining up with TRBD1. Losses at the gene ends were 0 bases for V and 5 bases for J; bases not matched to a gene: 6. In germline, CDR1 is SGDLS, CDR2 YYNGEE. There are 16 residues in the CDR3. This CDR3 is CASSVGGTGGNEKLFF. The CDR3 DNA reads TGTGCCAGCAGCGTAGGGGGTACAGGGGGAAATGAAAAACTGTTTTTT.